These 17 T cell receptor beta chains were sequenced from one sample in a study of regulatory T cells in long-lasting Graves disease. Building of the TCR beta libraries involved iRepertoire HTBI primers and Arm-PCR of CDR3 regions. TCRdb redid the calling of the multiplex PCR reads with MiXCR, one entry per CDR3 protein. The sample carries about 220,000 distinct CDR3 sequences, roughly 19% recorded once. The time point is: newly diagnosed GD, antithyroid drugs for less than 3 months. RNA from PBMCs was the source of the TCR library. The sample also formed part of further work on T cells in Graves' hyperthyroidism and ophthalmopathy.

The sample consisted of peripheral blood mononuclear cells (PBMCs), taken at new diagnosis, from a patient treated with antithyroid drugs. The receptor set was obtained from a woman aged 30 to 39 with Graves disease.

The chain employs TRBV3-1 and TRBJ2-3, with TRBD2 matching 7 bases. Germline-derived CDR1 and CDR2 are LGHDT and YNNKEL (reference sequence). V was pared by 1 base and J by 2 bases, with 12 bases of the junction left unmatched. The CDR3 is 18 residues long. CDR3 nucleotides: TGTGCCAGCAGCCAAGTGCCTAAGTCGGGAGGCCCCACAGATACGCAGTATTTT. Translated: CASSQVPKSGGPTDTQYF.

This clonotype was found many times. The chain joins TRBV3-1 to TRBJ1-3, with TRBD1 identical over 10 bases. The junction had 6 bases not matched to a gene; V was cut back by 4 bases and J by 3 bases. Germline-derived CDR1 and CDR2 are LGHDT and YNNKEL (reference sequence). The CDR3 spans 16 residues. CDR3 residues: CASSPRDRGSGNTIYF. The CDR3 DNA follows: TGTGCCAGCAGCCCACGGGACAGGGGAAGTGGAAACACCATATATTTT.

This clonotype was seen many times. The chain carries TRBV3-1 and TRBJ1-1; D is unresolved. CDR1 and CDR2 (germline): LGHDT, YNNKEL (reference sequence). This CDR3 region has 14 residues. The ends were cut back, 2 bases at V and 5 bases at J, with 12 bases in the middle. CDR3: CASSQKGRATEAFF. DNA for the CDR3: TGTGCCAGCAGCCAAAAGGGTCGAGCGACTGAAGCTTTCTTT.

Many counts were recorded for this clonotype. This rearrangement joins TRBV10-2 to TRBJ2-7; the match to TRBD1 covers 8 bases. Germline CDR1 and CDR2: WSHSY and SAAADI. The CDR3 totals 13 residues. The ends lost 6 bases at V and 3 bases at J; junction bases unmatched: 4. The DNA of the CDR3 is TGCGCCAGCAGCGAACAGGGGGGCTACGAGCAGTACTTC. This gives the protein CASSEQGGYEQYF.

This clonotype was seen once. The chain couples TRBV6-1 to TRBJ2-7, with 13 bases lining up with TRBD2. This CDR3 has 16 amino acids. The V and J ends lost 5 bases and 4 bases, in that order; junction bases with no gene match: 8. From germline, CDR1 is MNHNS and CDR2 SASEGT. Here the CDR3 reads CASSPRTSGRKYEQYF. In DNA form, the CDR3 reads TGTGCCAGCAGTCCCCGGACTAGCGGGAGAAAATACGAGCAGTACTTC.

This clonotype was seen ten or more times. This chain uses TRBV6-2 or TRBV6-3 with TRBJ1-6; D not resolved. The V gene lost 5 bases and the J gene lost 10 bases, with 18 bases spanning the gap. CDR3 size: 15 residues. The germline gives CDR1 MNHEY, CDR2 SVGEGT. CDR3 coding DNA: TGTGCCAGCAGTGGAAGGTGGGGAGAAGGGTCACCCCTCCACTTT. This translates into CASSGRWGEGSPLHF.

This clonotype showed up many times. J is TRBJ2-7 and V is TRBV7-2; D is uncertain. This CDR3 is 14 amino acids long. V lost 2 bases and J lost 4, with 12 bases in between. In germline, CDR1 is SGHTA, CDR2 FQGNSA. CDR3 sequence (DNA): TGTGCCAGCAGCTTAACCAGTCCTCGGTACGAGCAGTACTTC. This gives the protein CASSLTSPRYEQYF.

About this clonotype itself: A far larger clone is off by one base, so a read error is likely. J is TRBJ2-1 and V is TRBV11-2, with 13 bases lining up with TRBD2. Unmatched junction bases numbered 5, after V lost 3 bases and J lost 6 bases. This CDR3 is built from 16 residues. Germline lookup yields CDR1 SGHAT and CDR2 FQNNGV. Here the CDR3 reads CASSLGLAGTGNEQFF. CDR3 DNA: TGTGCCAGCAGCTTGGGACTAGCGGGAACGGGCAATGAGCAGTTCTTC.

This clonotype was picked up many times. This rearrangement joins TRBV19 to TRBJ1-3; a weak D match, TRBD1 (5 bases). The germline V gene encodes CDR1 LNHDA and CDR2 SQIVND (reference sequence). This CDR3 is built from 16 residues. Trimming cost V 4 bases and J 0 bases, with 13 bases left between them. CDR3 in amino acids: CASSSTGARSGNTIYF. For the CDR3, the DNA is TGTGCCAGTAGTAGCACAGGTGCCCGCTCTGGAAACACCATATATTTT.

This clonotype was counted a few times. V is TRBV5-1 and J is TRBJ1-2; 8 nucleotides match TRBD1. The trim removed 0 bases at V and 8 bases at J, leaving 3 bases unmatched. Germline values: CDR1 SGHRS, CDR2 YFSETQ. The CDR3 totals 13 residues. The CDR3 region is CASSLEGTGGYTF. CDR3 nucleotide sequence: TGCGCCAGCAGCTTGGAAGGGACAGGAGGCTACACCTTC.

This clonotype was picked up a small number of times. The chain employs TRBV6-4 and TRBJ1-5, with D perhaps matching TRBD1 (5 bases). The V end was cut by 3 bases, the J end by 3 bases, with 6 bases between. Germline assignment: CDR1 MRHNA and CDR2 SNTAGT. CDR3 length equals 13 residues. The CDR3 nucleotides are TGTGCCAGCAGTGAAGGGGACAATCAGCCCCAGCATTTT. It is translated as CASSEGDNQPQHF.

This clonotype was seen many times. The V gene is TRBV6-1, the J gene TRBJ2-7; D gene ambiguous. Trimming left V 5 bases short and J 5 bases short, with 13 bases between. CDR3 length: 13 amino acids. Germline CDR1 is MNHNS and CDR2 is SASEGT. DNA of the CDR3: TGTGCCAGCAGTAACCGGTTGGGTGACGAGCAGTACTTC. It yields the protein CASSNRLGDEQYF.

This clonotype was counted many times. The CDR3 here is CASSLEPTSGRARQYF. The CDR3 nucleotides are TGCGCCAGCAGCTTGGAACCGACTAGCGGGAGGGCCCGGCAGTACTTC. This chain links TRBV5-1 with TRBJ2-7, with 14 bases lining up with TRBD2. The CDR3 sequence is 16 residues long. J lost 9 bases, V lost 0 bases, and 8 bases had no gene match. In germline, CDR1 is SGHRS, CDR2 YFSETQ.

The rearrangement uses TRBV2 and TRBJ1-1; no clear D gene. This CDR3 is built from 13 residues. Trimming cost V 1 base and J 3 bases, with 6 bases left between them. Germline CDR1 and CDR2: SNHLY and FYNNEI. CDR3 sequence (DNA): TGTGCCAGCAGTGAAGGAGGATACACTGAAGCTTTCTTT. Amino acids: CASSEGGYTEAFF. The whole variable domain, remainder taken from reference TRBV2 and TRBJ1-1, is EPEVTQTPSHQVTQMGQEVILRCVPISNHLYFYWYRQILGQKVEFLVSFYNNEISEKSEIFDDQFSVERPDGSNFTLKIRSTKLEDSAMYFCASSEGGYTEAFFGQGTRLTVV.

This clonotype has at least ten counts. The V and J genes are TRBV18 and TRBJ1-4, with D possibly TRBD1 on 5 matching bases. Trimming stripped 1 base from V and 8 bases from J, with 14 bases between. The germline CDR1 and CDR2 sequences are KGHSH and LQKENI. The CDR3 totals 15 residues. The CDR3 nucleotides read TGTGCCAGCTCACCACGGGGGGAAGCCGCCGAAAAACTGTTTTTT. Encoded protein: CASSPRGEAAEKLFF.

This clonotype was picked up a small number of times. The rearrangement joins TRBV28 to TRBJ2-5, with D possibly being TRBD1 (5 bases). CDR3 length: 14 amino acids. Trimming removed 4 bases at V and 3 bases at J, with 12 bases between. Germline V gene lookup returns CDR1 MDHEN and CDR2 SYDVKM. CDR3 sequence (DNA): TGTGCCAGCAGTTGGCGGACACTTGAAGAGACCCAGTACTTC. Amino acid sequence: CASSWRTLEETQYF.

This clonotype was picked up many times. The chain uses TRBV19 and TRBJ2-7; 9 nucleotides match TRBD2. This CDR3 has 14 amino acids. CDR1 and CDR2 from the germline V gene are LNHDA and SQIVND (reference sequence). V was clipped by 9 bases and J by 1 base; unmatched bases: 7. This CDR3 reads CASKLAGGSYEQYF. The CDR3 DNA follows: TGTGCCAGCAAACTAGCGGGTGGGTCCTACGAGCAGTACTTC.